This T cell receptor beta chain stems from a study of shared clonotypes between healthy human individuals. Whole-study results and caveats: Enrolling few donors narrowed the genetic and exposure-history diversity that was represented.

As regards this clone: Its antigen is not identified.

Germline V lookup: CDR1 SGDLS, CDR2 YYNGEE. There are 13 residues in the CDR3. Between the trimmed V and J ends, which lost 1 base and 9 bases, there was a span of 13 bases. Method: immunoSEQ multiplex PCR; TCRdb's copy keeps in-frame clones and lacks some. This table holds a few hundred thousand clones, over 60% found once. The TCR originated in a man aged 25 to 40 in good health. The chain employs TRBV9 and TRBJ1-2; D is perhaps TRBD1 (5 bases). The sequenced sample was memory CD4+ T cells sorted from blood. This sample's subset: CD45RA-negative fraction. The CDR3 bases are TGTGCCAGCAGCGTAAAGGGGTCTACCCGCTACACCTTC. It is translated as CASSVKGSTRYTF.